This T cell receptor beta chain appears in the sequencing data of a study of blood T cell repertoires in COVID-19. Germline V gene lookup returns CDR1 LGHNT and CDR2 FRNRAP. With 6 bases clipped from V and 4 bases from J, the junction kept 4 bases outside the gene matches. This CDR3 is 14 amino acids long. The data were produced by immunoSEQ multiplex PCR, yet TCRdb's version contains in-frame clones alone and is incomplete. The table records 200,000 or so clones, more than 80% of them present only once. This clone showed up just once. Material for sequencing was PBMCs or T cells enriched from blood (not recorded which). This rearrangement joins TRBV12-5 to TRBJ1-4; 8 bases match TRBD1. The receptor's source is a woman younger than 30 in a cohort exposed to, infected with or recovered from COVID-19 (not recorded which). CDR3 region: CASGTGTGNEKLFF. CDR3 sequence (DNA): TGTGCTAGTGGGACCGGGACAGGTAATGAAAAACTGTTTTTT. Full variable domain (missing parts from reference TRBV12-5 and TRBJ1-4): DARVTQTPRHKVTEMGQEVTMRCQPILGHNTVFWYRQTMMQGLELLAYFRNRAPLDDSGMPKDRFSAEMPDATLATLKIQPSEPRDSAVYFCASGTGTGNEKLFFGSGTQLSVL.